This T cell receptor beta chain was identified during a study of blood T cell repertoires in COVID-19. Looked up from germline, CDR1 is GTSNPN and CDR2 is SVGIG (reference sequence). V shed 4 bases, J shed 3 bases, and the junction held 8 bases outside the gene matches. The CDR3 contains 15 residues. Study processing details: Quantification of nucleated cells was approximated via reference gene primer amplification. Only in-frame clones appear in the TCRdb table, and some are missing; sequencing was by immunoSEQ multiplex PCR. V, J and clone size were drawn from that table, and D and trimming were deduced from the DNA. This table has about 140,000 clones, just under 80% appearing once.

Sequenced material: peripheral blood. The chain combines TRBV30 with TRBJ2-3, with 9 bases matching TRBD1. The sequence came from a woman in her fifties or sixties with acute or convalescent COVID-19. CDR3 DNA: TGTGCCTGGACCCTGGACAGGGGCTGGACAGATACGCAGTATTTT. Translation gives CAWTLDRGWTDTQYF.